This T cell receptor beta chain comes out of a study of blood T cell repertoires in COVID-19. Across the study: COVID-19 samples collected from the United States, Italy and Spain covered acute and convalescent phases.

This CDR3 has 14 amino acids. J was trimmed by 4 bases and V by 7 bases; bases with no gene match: 9. The germline V gene has CDR1 LNHDA and CDR2 SQIVND (reference sequence). One Seattle source followed patients from active infection through their disease course. As handled by the study authors: Estimates of nucleated cell counts were drawn from the amplification of reference gene primers. The table came from immunoSEQ multiplex PCR; TCRdb's copy has only in-frame clones and leaves some out. The V and J calls and clone size are taken from that table; D and trimming were inferred from the DNA. Here the sample spans fewer than 700,000 clones, about 88% being singletons.

This receptor was obtained from a woman aged 45-65 years with COVID-19, enrolled during active disease. This chain connects TRBV19 to TRBJ1-2, with 7 bases matching TRBD1. Sequenced input: peripheral blood. The CDR3: CASNTGQVPYGYTF. As DNA, the CDR3 is TGTGCCAGTAATACTGGACAGGTCCCCTATGGCTACACCTTC.